This passage covers 11 T cell receptor beta chains from one sample sequenced in a study of blood T cell repertoires in COVID-19. Data came from immunoSEQ multiplex PCR; TCRdb stores just in-frame clones and leaves some out. Seen here are about 410,000 clones, roughly 89% observed once, and the top ten hold about 1.7%. Material for sequencing was PBMCs or T cells enriched from blood (not recorded which). The origin of the receptors is a woman aged 25 to 45 who had recovered from COVID-19.

This chain uses TRBV19 with TRBJ2-1; perhaps TRBD2 as D (5 bases). V was cut by 7 bases and J by 3 bases, with 13 bases left in between. The CDR3 covers 14 residues. The germline gives CDR1 LNHDA, CDR2 SQIVND (reference sequence). The CDR3 sequence: CASTGIAYYNEQFF. CDR3 bases: TGTGCCAGTACGGGGATAGCTTACTACAATGAGCAGTTCTTC.

This sequence joins TRBV5-1 and TRBJ1-4; 10 bases line up with TRBD1. Germline V gene lookup returns CDR1 SGHRS and CDR2 YFSETQ. The CDR3 is 15 amino acids. The trim removed 0 bases at V and 8 bases at J, leaving 4 bases unmatched. CDR3 bases: TGCGCCAGCAGCTTGGTGGGACAGGGGAGCGAAAAACTGTTTTTT. Its translation is CASSLVGQGSEKLFF.

This clone has just one count. The chain links TRBV6-4 to TRBJ2-2; TRBD1 matches 8 bases. The CDR3 totals 14 residues. Germline assignment: CDR1 MRHNA and CDR2 SNTAGT. V shed 6 bases and J 5 bases; nucleotides not matched to a gene: 5. The DNA of the CDR3 is TGTGCCAGCAGACAGGGGGTGTCGACCGGGGAGCTGTTTTTT. Translation: CASRQGVSTGELFF.

The gene calls are TRBV4-2 and TRBJ2-5, with 9 bases matching TRBD1. CDR3 length equals 16 residues. V lost 6 bases and J lost 7; bases outside the gene matches: 15. CDR1 is LGHNA and CDR2 is YNFKEQ in the germline V gene. CDR3 amino acids: CASRLDTGGVGATQYF. For the CDR3, the DNA is TGTGCCAGCAGACTCGACACAGGGGGCGTAGGAGCGACCCAGTACTTC.

This clone was seen a single time. J is TRBJ1-3 and V is TRBV5-4; no reliable D call. This CDR3 spans 16 amino acids. Trimming took off 0 bases at V and 0 bases at J, with 10 bases between the two ends. CDR1 is SGHNT and CDR2 is YYREEE in the germline V gene (reference sequence). In DNA form, the CDR3 reads TGTGCCAGCAGCTTGGGACCCCCAGGCTCTGGAAACACCATATATTTT. Translation gives CASSLGPPGSGNTIYF.

The chain links TRBV9 to TRBJ1-6; 7 nucleotides line up with TRBD1. J lost 7 bases, V lost 0 bases, and 10 bases had no gene match. The CDR3 is 17 amino acids. The V gene's germline CDR1 is SGDLS and CDR2 YYNGEE. This CDR3 is CASSVGPSGGLNSPLHF. CDR3 nucleotides: TGTGCCAGCAGCGTAGGGCCTTCAGGGGGATTGAATTCACCCCTCCACTTT.

The rearrangement joins TRBV4-1 to TRBJ1-2; D is possibly TRBD1 (5 bases). The CDR3 loop spans 14 amino acids. The V gene's germline CDR1 is MGHRA and CDR2 YSYEKL. V shed 3 bases and J shed 7 bases, with 15 bases lying between them. DNA of the CDR3: TGCGCCAGCAGCCATCCCACAGGTGTCCTTGGCTACACCTTC. It is translated as CASSHPTGVLGYTF.

The chain carries TRBV5-1 and TRBJ2-6, with TRBD1 as a possible D gene (6 bases). Trimming took 0 bases from V and 4 from J, leaving 17 bases between them. From germline, CDR1 is SGHRS and CDR2 YFSETQ. This CDR3 is 18 amino acids long. This CDR3 is CASSLVQGSLTGANVLTF. The CDR3 DNA reads TGCGCCAGCAGCTTGGTACAGGGAAGTTTAACCGGGGCCAACGTCCTGACTTTC.

The chain couples TRBV19 to TRBJ1-1; D is perhaps TRBD1 (6 bases). V lost 3 bases and J 0 bases, leaving 17 bases between the germline ends. The germline gives CDR1 LNHDA, CDR2 SQIVND (reference sequence). The CDR3 totals 17 residues. The CDR3 nucleotides read TGTGCCAGTAGTATCTTGGGACATGCCCCCATGAACACTGAAGCTTTCTTT. It translates to CASSILGHAPMNTEAFF.

This rearrangement joins TRBV18 to TRBJ1-1, with D hard to call. V was clipped by 3 bases and J by 0 bases, with 11 bases between them. In germline, CDR1 is KGHSH, CDR2 LQKENI. The CDR3 covers 15 residues. The CDR3 coding sequence is TGTGCCAGCTCACCCATACAGTCCATGAACACTGAAGCTTTCTTT. It encodes CASSPIQSMNTEAFF. Complete variable domain (other parts from reference TRBV18 and TRBJ1-1): NAGVMQNPRHLVRRRGQEARLRCSPMKGHSHVYWYRQLPEEGLKFMVYLQKENIIDESGMPKERFSAEFPKEGPSILRIQQVVRGDSAAYFCASSPIQSMNTEAFFGQGTRLTVV.

V usage is TRBV19 and J usage is TRBJ2-7; 8 bases agree with TRBD1. This CDR3 is built from 14 residues. Germline CDR1 and CDR2: LNHDA and SQIVND (reference sequence). The V gene end was trimmed by 4 bases and the J gene end by 5 bases; junction bases not matched to a gene: 7. DNA of the CDR3: TGTGCCAGTAGTACGCAGGGGGCGAGGAACGAGCAGTACTTC. Its protein is CASSTQGARNEQYF.